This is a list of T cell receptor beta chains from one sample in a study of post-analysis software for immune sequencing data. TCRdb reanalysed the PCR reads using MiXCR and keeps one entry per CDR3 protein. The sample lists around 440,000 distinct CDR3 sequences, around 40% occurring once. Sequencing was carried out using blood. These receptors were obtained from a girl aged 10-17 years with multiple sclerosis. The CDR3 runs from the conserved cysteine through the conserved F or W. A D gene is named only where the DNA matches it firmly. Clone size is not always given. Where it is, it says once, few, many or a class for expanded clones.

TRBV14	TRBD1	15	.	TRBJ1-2	CASSGQQGANYGYTF	TGTGCCAGCAGTGGTCAACAGGGGGCTAACTATGGCTACACCTTC
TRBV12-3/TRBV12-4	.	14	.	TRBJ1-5	CASRPTGGNQPQHF	TGTGCCAGCAGACCCACCGGTGGGAATCAGCCCCAGCATTTT
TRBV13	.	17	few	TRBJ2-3	CASSRNPKGTSTDTQYF	TGTGCCAGCAGTCGGAACCCCAAGGGGACTAGCACAGATACGCAGTATTTT
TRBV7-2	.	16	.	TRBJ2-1	CASSLAGGPVYNEQFF	TGTGCCAGCAGCTTAGCGGGGGGGCCGGTGTACAATGAGCAGTTCTTC
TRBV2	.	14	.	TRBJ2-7	CASSTDSGSLEQYF	TGTGCCAGCAGTACGGATTCGGGCTCCCTCGAGCAGTACTTC
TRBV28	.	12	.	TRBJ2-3	CASSPSRDTQYF	TGTGCCAGCAGCCCCTCAAGGGATACGCAGTATTTT
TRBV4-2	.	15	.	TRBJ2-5	CASSQAEGGGETQYF	TGTGCCAGCAGCCAGGCCGAGGGAGGGGGAGAGACCCAGTACTTC
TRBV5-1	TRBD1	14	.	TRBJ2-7	CASSGGTGDNEQYF	TGCGCCAGCAGCGGCGGGACAGGGGATAACGAGCAGTACTTC
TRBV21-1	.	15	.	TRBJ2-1	CARTISGSSYNEQFF	TGTGCCAGAACCATCAGCGGGAGCTCCTACAATGAGCAGTTCTTC
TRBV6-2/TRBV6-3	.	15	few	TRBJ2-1	CASSRTTGYYNEQFF	TGTGCCAGCAGTCGCACGACAGGTTACTACAATGAGCAGTTCTTC
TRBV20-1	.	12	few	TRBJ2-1	CSASTVSGEQFF	TGCAGTGCTAGTACAGTCTCTGGAGAGCAGTTCTTC
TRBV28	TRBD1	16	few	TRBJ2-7	CASTTLADRGRYEQYF	TGTGCCAGCACCACCTTGGCGGACAGGGGGCGGTACGAGCAGTACTTC
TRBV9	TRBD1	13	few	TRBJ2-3	CASRQHRGDTQYF	TGTGCCAGCAGACAACACAGGGGAGATACGCAGTATTTT
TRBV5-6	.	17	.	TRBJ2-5	CASSSALLRGGKETQYF	TGTGCCAGCAGCTCGGCGCTTTTGCGGGGAGGAAAAGAGACCCAGTACTTC
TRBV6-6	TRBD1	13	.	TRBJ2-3	CASSPDRAGTQYF	TGTGCCAGCAGTCCGGACAGGGCTGGTACGCAGTATTTT
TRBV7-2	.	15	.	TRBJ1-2	CASSLNREAYYGYTF	TGTGCCAGCAGCTTAAACAGGGAAGCTTATTATGGCTACACCTTC
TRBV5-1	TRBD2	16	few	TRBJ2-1	CASSLEPAGGTNEQFF	TGCGCCAGCAGCCTTGAACCGGCGGGAGGGACCAATGAGCAGTTCTTC
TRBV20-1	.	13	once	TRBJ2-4	CSARGTLAGIQYF	TGCAGTGCTAGAGGGACACTGGCGGGCATTCAGTACTTC
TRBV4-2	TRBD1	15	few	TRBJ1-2	CASSQGDRVDFGYTF	TGTGCCAGCAGCCAAGGGGACAGGGTGGATTTTGGCTACACCTTC
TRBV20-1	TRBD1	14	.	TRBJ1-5	CSAAQDRYNQPQHF	TGCAGTGCTGCCCAGGACAGGTACAATCAGCCCCAGCATTTT
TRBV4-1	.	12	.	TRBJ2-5	CASSQYGETQYF	TGCGCCAGCAGCCAATACGGCGAGACCCAGTACTTC
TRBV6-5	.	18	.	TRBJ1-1	CASSYRSKMTGNGVEAFF	TGTGCCAGCAGTTACCGTTCCAAAATGACAGGTAATGGAGTTGAAGCTTTCTTT
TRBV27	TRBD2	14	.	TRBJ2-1	CARISLADGNEQFF	TGTGCCCGAATCTCACTAGCGGATGGGAATGAGCAGTTCTTC
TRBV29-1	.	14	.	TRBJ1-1	CSVGKDSGGTEAFF	TGCAGCGTTGGTAAGGATTCCGGGGGCACTGAAGCTTTCTTT
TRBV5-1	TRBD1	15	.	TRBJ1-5	CASSATGGPNQPQHF	TGCGCCAGCAGCGCTACAGGGGGCCCCAATCAGCCCCAGCATTTT
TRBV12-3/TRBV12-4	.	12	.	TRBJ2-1	CASRQGGNEQFF	TGTGCCAGCAGACAGGGTGGCAATGAGCAGTTCTTC
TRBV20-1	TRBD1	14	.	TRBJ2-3	CSALRTGLTDTQYF	TGCAGTGCTTTAAGGACAGGGTTGACAGATACGCAGTATTTT
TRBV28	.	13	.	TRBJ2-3	CASSLSSIDTQYF	TGTGCCAGCAGCCTTTCTAGCATAGATACGCAGTATTTT
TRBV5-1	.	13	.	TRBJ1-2	CASREGQRYGYTF	TGCGCCAGCAGAGAGGGACAACGCTATGGCTACACCTTC
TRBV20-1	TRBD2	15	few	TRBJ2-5	CSARITSGYQETQYF	TGCAGTGCTAGAATTACTAGCGGGTACCAAGAGACCCAGTACTTC
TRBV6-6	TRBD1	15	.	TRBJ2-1	CTSSYLGQTYNEQFF	TGTACCAGCAGTTACTTGGGACAGACCTACAATGAGCAGTTCTTC
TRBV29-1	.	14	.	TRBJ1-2	CSVELSGGDYGYTF	TGCAGCGTTGAATTGTCTGGGGGAGACTATGGCTACACCTTC
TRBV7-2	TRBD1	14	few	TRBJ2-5	CASSSRTGGGTQYF	TGTGCCAGCAGCTCCCGGACAGGGGGAGGGACCCAGTACTTC
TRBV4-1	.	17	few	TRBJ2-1	CASSPPGERLLYNEQFF	TGCGCCAGCAGCCCTCCCGGGGAGCGGCTTCTATACAATGAGCAGTTCTTC
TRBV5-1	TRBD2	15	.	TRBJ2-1	CASSFNPGLAYEQFF	TGCGCCAGCAGCTTTAACCCGGGACTAGCTTATGAGCAGTTCTTC
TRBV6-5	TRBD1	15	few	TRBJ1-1	CASSYLTGTNTEAFF	TGTGCCAGCAGTTACTTGACAGGGACGAACACTGAAGCTTTCTTT
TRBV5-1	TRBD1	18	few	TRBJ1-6	CASSNIPGGQGSNSPLHF	TGCGCCAGCAGCAATATCCCCGGCGGACAGGGCAGTAATTCACCCCTCCACTTT
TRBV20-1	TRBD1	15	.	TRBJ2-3	CSARAAGGYTDTQYF	TGCAGTGCTAGAGCGGCAGGGGGATACACAGATACGCAGTATTTT
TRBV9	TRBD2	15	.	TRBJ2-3	CASSVDGGRADTRYF	TGTGCCAGCAGCGTAGACGGCGGGAGGGCAGATACGCGGTATTTT
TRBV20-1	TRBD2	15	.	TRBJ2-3	CSASGAGVMTNTQYF	TGTAGTGCTAGCGGGGCGGGAGTAATGACAAATACGCAGTATTTT
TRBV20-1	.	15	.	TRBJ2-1	CSAVEPRDPYNEQFF	TGCAGTGCTGTCGAGCCTCGGGATCCCTACAATGAGCAGTTCTTC
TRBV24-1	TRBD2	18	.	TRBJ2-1	CATSDSRTSGSKYNEQFF	TGTGCCACCAGTGATTCGAGGACTAGCGGGAGTAAGTACAATGAGCAGTTCTTC
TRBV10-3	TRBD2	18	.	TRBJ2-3	CAISNGLAGGFGTDTQYF	TGTGCCATCAGTAATGGACTAGCGGGAGGATTTGGCACAGATACGCAGTATTTT
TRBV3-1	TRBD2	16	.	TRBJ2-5	CASSQDEGGPHNEQYF	TGTGCCAGCAGCCAAGATGAGGGAGGGCCACACAATGAGCAGTACTTC
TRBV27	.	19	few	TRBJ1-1	CASSPSPYRDRGVNTEAFF	TGTGCCAGCAGTCCCAGTCCCTACAGGGATAGGGGCGTGAACACTGAAGCTTTCTTT